A single sample gave rise to the 31 T cell receptor beta chains below, sequenced in a study of shared clonotypes between healthy human individuals (dated by TCRdb to about 2020). The receptor library was made with the immunoSEQ multiplex PCR assay. TCRdb's version of the immuneACCESS table is confined to in-frame rearrangements and falls short of the full clone set. An unresolved V gene accounts for under half of the shortfall where checked; the remainder is of unknown origin. For this sample there are about 2.3 million clones; around 92% appear just once. The top ten constitute around 0.4% of the sample. Material: naive CD4+ T cells from PBMCs. The cell subset or site label, as the study defines it: CD45RA+ positively selected. All receptors derive from a man aged 18-30 years in good health. Some clones in this sample may be carry-over from other donors' samples.

The chain joins TRBV6-1 to TRBJ2-3, with 12 bases aligning to TRBD2. The CDR3 covers 17 residues. With V trimmed by 4 bases and J by 1 base, 6 bases remained unmatched. The V gene's germline CDR1 is MNHNS and CDR2 SASEGT. DNA of the CDR3: TGTGCCAGCAGTGGTTCCCTAGCGGGAGGGGGCACAGATACGCAGTATTTT. It specifies CASSGSLAGGGTDTQYF.

The J gene is TRBJ1-5, the V gene TRBV6-1; possibly TRBD1 for D (5 bases). The CDR3 sequence is 16 residues long. Germline-derived CDR1 and CDR2 are MNHNS and SASEGT. The V and J ends lost 1 base and 1 base respectively, with 11 bases between them. This chain's CDR3 is CASSEVAGSSNQPQHF. Written as DNA, the CDR3 is TGTGCCAGCAGTGAAGTGGCAGGGAGCAGCAATCAGCCCCAGCATTTT.

This chain uses TRBV5-6 with TRBJ2-7, with D hard to call. This CDR3 is built from 14 residues. The V and J ends lost 0 bases and 4 bases respectively, with 11 bases between them. Per the germline V gene, CDR1 is SGHDT and CDR2 is YYEEEE. Here the CDR3 reads CASSLDMKSYEQYF. The DNA of the CDR3 is TGTGCCAGCAGCTTGGATATGAAGTCTTACGAGCAGTACTTC. Using reference TRBV5-6 and TRBJ2-7 for the parts outside the CDR3, the full variable domain is DAGVTQSPTHLIKTRGQQVTLRCSPKSGHDTVSWYQQALGQGPQFIFQYYEEEERQRGNFPDRFSGHQFPNYSSELNVNALLLGDSALYLCASSLDMKSYEQYFGPGTRLTVT.

This clone came up once. This rearrangement joins TRBV4-1 to TRBJ2-4; D uncertain. Germline V gene data show CDR1 as MGHRA and CDR2 as YSYEKL. The CDR3 totals 16 residues. Trimming removed 1 base from V and 7 bases from J, with 17 bases in between. As DNA, the CDR3 is TGCGCCAGCAGCCAAGGAAAGCACGAGAGAGGCAACATTCAGTACTTC. Translating gives CASSQGKHERGNIQYF.

The chain combines TRBV7-3 with TRBJ2-1, with 8 bases matching TRBD2. This CDR3 comprises 17 residues. Germline V gene data show CDR1 as SGHTA and CDR2 as FQGTGA. J lost 6 bases, V lost 1 base, and 11 bases had no gene match. The CDR3 loop reads CASSLRAPAGGPNEQFF. The DNA of the CDR3 is TGTGCCAGCAGCTTAAGGGCGCCCGCGGGAGGTCCCAATGAGCAGTTCTTC.

The chain carries TRBV6-1 and TRBJ2-7; 7 nucleotides line up with TRBD2. The CDR3 extends over 15 amino acids. Trimming at V came to 0 bases and at J to 5 bases, leaving 7 bases not matched to a gene. The germline V gene encodes CDR1 MNHNS and CDR2 SASEGT. As DNA, the CDR3 is TGTGCCAGCAGTGAAGCTCGGGGGGTGAGCCACGAGCAGTACTTC. It is translated as CASSEARGVSHEQYF.

This chain connects TRBV5-1 to TRBJ2-7, with TRBD1 matching 7 bases. This CDR3 is 14 amino acids long. V dropped 2 bases and J dropped 4; count of bases not matched to a gene: 6. CDR1 and CDR2 (germline): SGHRS, YFSETQ. CDR3 sequence (DNA): TGCGCCAGCAGCTTCGCCGGGACAGCTTACGAGCAGTACTTC. Its protein is CASSFAGTAYEQYF.

The chain recombines TRBV4-1 with TRBJ1-4; TRBD1 is a possible D gene (6 bases). The CDR3 covers 15 residues. Deletions cut 4 bases from V and 8 bases from J, with 17 bases between. CDR1 and CDR2 (germline): MGHRA, YSYEKL. CDR3 residues: CASSLPLGAREKLFF. The DNA of the CDR3 is TGCGCCAGCAGCCTTCCGCTGGGGGCGCGAGAAAAACTGTTTTTT.

The CDR3 DNA sequence: TGTGCCAGCTCACGCTATTTACTAAGGAGGGGGGCAGAGACTGAAGCTTTCTTT. Translation gives CASSRYLLRRGAETEAFF. V and J are TRBV18 and TRBJ1-1; possibly TRBD1 for D (6 bases). From germline, CDR1 is KGHSH and CDR2 LQKENI. The CDR3 is made up of 18 amino acids. The V gene lost 4 bases and the J gene lost 5 bases, with 26 bases spanning the gap.

This sequence joins TRBV29-1 and TRBJ2-5; 11 bases agree with TRBD1. Germline values: CDR1 SQVTM, CDR2 ANQGSEA. The CDR3 spans 12 residues. The CDR3 spells CGGQGAGETQYF. CDR3 DNA: TGCGGAGGACAGGGGGCGGGAGAGACCCAGTACTTC.

The CDR3 DNA is TGCAGCGTTGAGGGACAGAGGAGAGGTGAAGCTTTCTTT. It codes for CSVEGQRRGEAFF. The chain employs TRBV29-1 and TRBJ1-1; 7 bases line up with TRBD1. The CDR3 is 13 amino acids. The germline gives CDR1 SQVTM, CDR2 ANQGSEA. Unmatched junction bases numbered 8, after V lost 3 bases and J lost 7 bases.

The chain recombines TRBV28 with TRBJ2-2; D is possibly TRBD1 (6 bases). V was shortened by 5 bases and J by 4 bases, with 11 bases between the two germline ends. CDR1 MDHEN and CDR2 SYDVKM come from the germline V gene. CDR3 length: 14 amino acids. The CDR3: CASSTRDTTGELFF. CDR3 sequence (DNA): TGTGCCAGCAGTACTCGGGACACCACCGGGGAGCTGTTTTTT.

The genes are TRBV6-1 and TRBJ1-1; 7 bases agree with TRBD1. Per the germline V gene, CDR1 is MNHNS and CDR2 is SASEGT. The V segment lost 11 bases and the J segment 1 base; nucleotides outside the gene matches: 1. The CDR3 loop spans 11 amino acids. The DNA of the CDR3 is TGTGCCGGACAGGCGAACACTGAAGCTTTCTTT. It codes for CAGQANTEAFF.

The CDR3: CSVRPTGNEKLFF. The CDR3 bases are TGCAGCGTTCGCCCGACAGGGAATGAAAAACTGTTTTTT. This chain links TRBV29-1 with TRBJ1-4, with 7 bases identical to TRBD1. Per germline, CDR1 SQVTM and CDR2 ANQGSEA. The CDR3 consists of 13 residues. J was trimmed by 5 bases and V by 5 bases; bases with no gene match: 5.

The chain joins TRBV7-9 to TRBJ2-2; 9 bases fit TRBD1. This CDR3 contains 16 residues. Germline V gene data show CDR1 as SEHNR and CDR2 as FQNEAQ (reference sequence). The V gene end was trimmed by 5 bases and the J gene end by 0 bases; junction bases not matched to a gene: 4. The CDR3 loop is CASSLGTGTNTGELFF. CDR3 sequence (DNA): TGTGCCAGCAGCCTAGGGACAGGGACGAACACCGGGGAGCTGTTTTTT.

Concerning this clone itself: Additional DNA sequences in this sample encode the identical CDR3. The rearrangement links TRBV5-1 to TRBJ2-3; possible D gene TRBD2, 6 bases. The V gene lost 3 bases and the J gene lost 0 bases, with 8 bases spanning the gap. Germline V gives CDR1 SGHRS, CDR2 YFSETQ. This CDR3 spans 14 amino acids. CDR3 in amino acids: CASSSAGSTDTQYF. CDR3 coding DNA: TGCGCCAGCAGCTCAGCGGGCAGCACAGATACGCAGTATTTT.

The gene calls are TRBV28 and TRBJ1-1; the D is unclear. The CDR3 totals 13 residues. Trimming left V 8 bases short and J 3 bases short, with 13 bases between. Germline V gives CDR1 MDHEN, CDR2 SYDVKM. The CDR3 loop is CASRSGSYTEAFF. CDR3 coding DNA: TGTGCCAGCCGGAGCGGCAGTTACACTGAAGCTTTCTTT.

Only one count was recorded for this clone. The V call is TRBV27, the J call TRBJ2-2, with D possibly TRBD2 on 5 matching bases. With 1 base removed from V and 4 bases from J, the gap between germline ends came to 7 bases. The CDR3 has 14 residues. From germline, CDR1 is MNHEY and CDR2 SMNVEV (reference sequence). The CDR3 sequence: CASSLLGSTGELFF. CDR3 DNA: TGTGCCAGCAGTTTATTAGGGAGCACCGGGGAGCTGTTTTTT.

To note about this clone: This sample also contains other DNA sequences that code for the same CDR3. The chain carries TRBV30 and TRBJ1-1; D unclear. V lost 0 bases and J 0 bases, leaving 8 bases between the germline ends. CDR3 size: 14 residues. The germline CDR1 and CDR2 sequences are GTSNPN and SVGIG (reference sequence). CDR3 in DNA: TGTGCCTGGAGTGTACTGGGGTTGAACACTGAAGCTTTCTTT. Its protein is CAWSVLGLNTEAFF. Full variable domain (remainder filled in from reference TRBV30 and TRBJ1-1): SQTIHQWPATLVQPVGSPLSLECTVEGTSNPNLYWYRQAAGRGLQLLFYSVGIGQISSEVPQNLSASRPQDRQFILSSKKLLLSDSGFYLCAWSVLGLNTEAFFGQGTRLTVV.

This chain joins TRBV7-7 and TRBJ2-3; TRBD2 matches 10 bases. CDR1 is SSHAT and CDR2 is FNYEAQ in the germline V gene (reference sequence). This CDR3 is built from 18 residues. J lost 0 bases, V lost 0 bases, and 6 bases had no gene match. The CDR3 region is CASSLARLAGPSTDTQYF. CDR3 sequence (DNA): TGTGCCAGCAGCTTAGCCCGACTAGCGGGTCCTAGCACAGATACGCAGTATTTT.

This chain links TRBV6-1 with TRBJ1-2; D gene uncertain. Germline CDR1 is MNHNS and CDR2 is SASEGT. Trimming removed 7 bases at V and 8 bases at J, with 17 bases between. This CDR3 has 13 residues. For the CDR3, the DNA is TGTGCCAGCAACTTCCCCCCCGGCGGAGGCTACACCTTC. This encodes CASNFPPGGGYTF.

The rearrangement links TRBV27 to TRBJ2-3; perhaps D is TRBD1 or TRBD2 (5 bases each). The CDR3 extends over 15 amino acids. V was trimmed by 1 base and J by 4 bases, leaving 12 bases between them. Germline CDR1 and CDR2: MNHEY and SMNVEV (reference sequence). CDR3 sequence (DNA): TGTGCCAGCAGTTTATTATGGGGGTTAGCAGATACGCAGTATTTT. This gives the protein CASSLLWGLADTQYF.

V and J are TRBV5-4 and TRBJ1-6; D call uncertain. Deletions cut 1 base from V and 5 bases from J, with 4 bases between. The CDR3 has 13 residues. The V gene's germline CDR1 is SGHNT and CDR2 YYREEE (reference sequence). The CDR3 coding sequence is TGTGCCAGCAGCTTGAACGATAATTCACCCCTCCACTTT. Amino acid sequence: CASSLNDNSPLHF.

In DNA, the CDR3 is TGTGCCAGCATTCTTTTCGGACAGAACACTGAAGCTTTCTTT. Protein sequence: CASILFGQNTEAFF. The genes are TRBV27 and TRBJ1-1, with TRBD1 as a possible D gene (5 bases). Trimming pared 7 bases from V and 1 base from J, leaving 13 bases between. This CDR3 has 14 residues. Germline CDR1 MNHEY, CDR2 SMNVEV (reference sequence).

V gene TRBV18 combines with J gene TRBJ1-1; D gene unclear. The CDR3 totals 16 residues. The ends were cut back, 3 bases at V and 5 bases at J, with 19 bases in the middle. Looked up from germline, CDR1 is KGHSH and CDR2 is LQKENI. The CDR3 spells CASSPPFLGGRTEAFF. As DNA, the CDR3 is TGTGCCAGCTCACCTCCTTTCCTGGGAGGGAGGACTGAAGCTTTCTTT.

V is TRBV7-9 and J is TRBJ1-2; 7 bases line up with TRBD1. CDR1 SEHNR and CDR2 FQNEAQ come from the germline V gene (reference sequence). Unmatched junction bases numbered 13, after V lost 5 bases and J lost 7 bases. The CDR3 contains 15 residues. The CDR3 coding sequence is TGTGCCAGCAGCGCTACAGGGGCCGGGGGGTCTGGCTACACCTTC. The encoded protein is CASSATGAGGSGYTF.

This sequence joins TRBV7-8 and TRBJ2-4; no clear D gene. The length of the CDR3 is 14 residues. V was cut by 2 bases and J by 7 bases, with 12 bases left in between. From germline, CDR1 is SGHVS and CDR2 FQNEAQ. CDR3 sequence: CASSLSESGNIQYF. The CDR3 DNA is TGTGCCAGCAGCTTATCGGAGAGTGGGAACATTCAGTACTTC.

The chain is built from TRBV27 and TRBJ1-5; D perhaps matches TRBD1 (6 bases). The germline V gene has CDR1 MNHEY and CDR2 SMNVEV (reference sequence). V lost 5 bases and J lost 5, with 19 bases in between. This CDR3 has 16 residues. CDR3 residues: CASSPITGFGDQPQHF. The CDR3 nucleotides are TGTGCCAGCAGTCCAATAACAGGGTTCGGCGATCAGCCCCAGCATTTT.

V is TRBV7-9 and J is TRBJ1-5; 7 bases are shared with TRBD1. CDR1 SEHNR and CDR2 FQNEAQ come from the germline V gene (reference sequence). V dropped 3 bases and J dropped 5; count of bases not matched to a gene: 4. CDR3 length: 14 residues. CDR3 in amino acids: CASSFGQDHQPQHF. The CDR3 region has the DNA TGTGCCAGCAGCTTCGGACAGGACCATCAGCCCCAGCATTTT.

The genes are TRBV30 and TRBJ1-3; 7 nucleotides align to TRBD1. V was clipped by 3 bases and J by 2 bases; unmatched bases: 4. The germline CDR1 and CDR2 sequences are GTSNPN and SVGIG (reference sequence). The CDR3 runs 14 residues. CDR3 DNA sequence: TGTGCCTGGAGAGAGGGGGCGGCTGGAAACACCATATATTTT. Translating gives CAWREGAAGNTIYF. The full variable domain, rest sourced from reference TRBV30 and TRBJ1-3, is SQTIHQWPATLVQPVGSPLSLECTVEGTSNPNLYWYRQAAGRGLQLLFYSVGIGQISSEVPQNLSASRPQDRQFILSSKKLLLSDSGFYLCAWREGAAGNTIYFGEGSWLTVV.

This clone occurred once. The V gene is TRBV7-9, the J gene TRBJ2-3; weak D call: TRBD2 (6 bases). This CDR3 contains 16 residues. Germline CDR1 reads SEHNR; CDR2 reads FQNEAQ (reference sequence). V lost 5 bases and J 4 bases, leaving 19 bases between the germline ends. CDR3 sequence reads: CASSPRRGTEPDTQYF. CDR3 bases: TGTGCCAGCAGCCCCCGTCGGGGGACGGAGCCAGATACGCAGTATTTT.